This entry lists 11 T cell receptor beta chains sequenced from one sample in a study of blood T cells in healthy people across ages. It was with a sample-barcoded 5' primer and a J-beta primer mix that a second PCR of roughly 6 to 11 cycles was run. Via MiXCR, TCRdb re-called the 5' RACE reads, giving one row per CDR3 protein. Of around 800,000 distinct CDR3 sequences listed, under 80% are singletons. Sequencing input: blood. The receptors come from a man aged 25 to 40 in good health.

This clonotype came up a few times. The CDR3 bases are TGTGCCAGCAGGCTACACTACGAGCAGTACTTC. Protein product: CASRLHYEQYF. This chain uses TRBV7-2 with TRBJ2-7; no definite D call. V was trimmed by 6 bases and J by 3 bases, leaving 6 bases between them. Germline V gene data show CDR1 as SGHTA and CDR2 as FQGNSA. CDR3 length equals 11 residues.

The chain links TRBV12-3 or TRBV12-4 to TRBJ1-2; D gene unclear. The CDR3 consists of 16 residues. Trimming took off 5 bases at V and 1 base at J, with 17 bases between the two ends. CDR3 coding DNA: TGTGCCAGCAGTCCAGCGGCAGGACCTCATAACTATGGCTACACCTTC. Translation gives CASSPAAGPHNYGYTF.

This clonotype was picked up a small number of times. The J gene is TRBJ2-3, the V gene TRBV3-1, with 13 nucleotides matching TRBD2. V lost 4 bases and J lost 4; bases outside the gene matches: 11. CDR3 size: 18 residues. Germline V lookup: CDR1 LGHDT, CDR2 YNNKEL (reference sequence). The CDR3 region is CASSPPSALAGGPDTQYF. The CDR3 DNA sequence: TGTGCCAGCAGCCCCCCCAGCGCACTAGCGGGGGGGCCAGATACGCAGTATTTT.

This clonotype was picked up a small number of times. This rearrangement joins TRBV10-3 to TRBJ2-7, with D perhaps given as TRBD1 or TRBD2 (5 bases each). Germline values: CDR1 ENHRY, CDR2 SYGVKD. V lost 7 bases, J lost 0 bases, and 10 bases lay in between. The CDR3 sequence is 13 residues long. The CDR3 protein is CAITPGSSYEQYF. In nucleotides, the CDR3 is TGTGCCATCACCCCAGGGAGCTCCTACGAGCAGTACTTC.

The sample holds one count of this clonotype. The chain combines TRBV24-1 with TRBJ2-1; the D gene is possibly TRBD2 (6 bases). CDR1 and CDR2 (germline): KGHDR, SFDVKD. V lost 2 bases and J lost 5, with 18 bases in between. This CDR3 contains 17 residues. DNA of the CDR3: TGTGCCACCAGTGATTGGGAATCGGGACCGGGAGACAATGAGCAGTTCTTC. It yields the protein CATSDWESGPGDNEQFF.

This chain uses TRBV28 with TRBJ1-6, with TRBD1 matching over 8 bases. Germline V gene lookup returns CDR1 MDHEN and CDR2 SYDVKM. CDR3 length: 16 amino acids. V lost 6 bases, J lost 3 bases, and 7 bases stayed unmatched. CDR3 nucleotides: TGTGCCAGCAGCCTAGCCGGGACAGGCTATAATTCACCCCTCCACTTT. Protein: CASSLAGTGYNSPLHF.

The rearrangement links TRBV7-2 to TRBJ2-7, with TRBD2 identical over 12 bases. Germline loops: CDR1 SGHTA, CDR2 FQGNSA. The CDR3 runs 17 residues. The trim removed 5 bases at V and 0 bases at J, leaving 8 bases unmatched. CDR3 bases: TGTGCCAGCAGCACGACTAGCGGGGGCACTAGCTCCTACGAGCAGTACTTC. Translating it yields CASSTTSGGTSSYEQYF.

The rearrangement joins TRBV7-8 to TRBJ2-5; D gene uncertain. The J call may be mistaken, given a closer DNA end match to TRBJ2-7. The CDR3 loop spans 17 amino acids. CDR1 is SGHVS, CDR2 FQNEAQ, per germline. The CDR3 loop reads CASRMSSSGYAAHEQYF. The CDR3 DNA follows: TGTGCCAGCAGAATGTCAAGTAGTGGGTACGCGGCGCACGAGCAGTACTTC.

CDR3: CASSFGARNEQFF. For the CDR3, the DNA is TGTGCCAGCAGCTTTGGCGCTCGAAATGAGCAGTTCTTC. The chain uses TRBV13 and TRBJ2-1; no definite D call. Germline V gene lookup returns CDR1 PRHDT and CDR2 FYEKMQ (reference sequence). The CDR3 loop spans 13 amino acids. The V end lost 3 bases, the J end lost 7 bases, and 10 bases lay between the germline ends.

V usage is TRBV6-1 and J usage is TRBJ2-7; 7 bases agree with TRBD1. With 6 bases clipped from V and 4 bases from J, the junction kept 9 bases outside the gene matches. The CDR3 loop spans 14 amino acids. In germline, CDR1 is MNHNS, CDR2 SASEGT. The CDR3 loop reads CASRDRQGLYEQYF. As DNA, the CDR3 is TGTGCCAGCAGAGACAGACAGGGTTTGTACGAGCAGTACTTC.

The chain couples TRBV7-2 to TRBJ2-4; D not resolved. The tail of the sequence fits TRBJ2-7 better, so the J call may be wrong. The CDR3 extends over 13 amino acids. CDR1 SGHTA and CDR2 FQGNSA come from the germline V gene. CDR3 sequence (DNA): TGTGCCAGCGGGCTGGCCGTTGAATACGAGCAGTACTTC. Translation gives CASGLAVEYEQYF.